The sequence of this TCR beta chain was determined in a study of shared clonotypes between healthy human individuals (dated by TCRdb to about 2020). Study-wide context: The cohort comprised a couple of women and three men aged 18 to 49 years. Per donor, three plates each were used for CD4 naive and CD4 memory, two for CD8 naive, and one for CD8 memory. The study deeply sequenced blood TCR repertoires of about 5 healthy adults to estimate repertoire size and the extent of clonotype sharing between individuals. Different laboratories and diverse techniques were used to prepare libraries and sequence TCR repertoires, to increase sequencing depth and limit assay-specific biases. Between about 0.94 and 8.9 billion PBMCs per donor were obtained by leukapheresis.

The CDR3 holds 15 amino acids from the cysteine to the phenylalanine. This entry keeps only the CDR3 DNA: 45 bases, framed from base 1. V and J lose 5 bases and 0 bases, and a span of 12 bases separates them. From the germline V gene (reference sequence), CDR1 is SEHNR and CDR2 is FQNEAQ. Using the deep immunoSEQ assay, multiplex PCR amplified TCR CDR3 regions from genomic DNA. Genomic DNA extracted from each cell subset was distributed evenly over all wells of several immunoSEQ 96-well plates, and each plate served as one replicate. Each replicate PCR for sorted subsets received roughly 0.2 ug genomic DNA, equal to about 29,000 T cell genomes. Purified libraries were quantified with a Qubit 3.0 fluorometer, sized on a Bioanalyzer 2100, and re-quantified with the KAPA Library Quantification kit. Each immunoSEQ 96-well plate was sequenced on its own single-read 150-cycle Illumina NextSeq 550 flow cell. For the original study's pipeline: Because the immunoSEQ output included only junctional sequences and no quality scores, the filtering could not be the same as the filtering used for full-length reads. To assign V/J genes and CDR3, sequences were annotated using PyIR, a Python wrapper for IgBLAST v1.9, with IMGT germline references. Any read was removed if the V/J assignment was weak (E-value above 1e-6), the CDR3 was missing, or the read contained stop codons, out-of-frame junctions, or ambiguous translated residues. V3J clonotypes were defined as sequences sharing the same inferred V gene, J gene, and CDR3 amino acid sequence. To compute the percentage overlap between repertoires, the number of shared unique clonotypes was divided by the size of the smaller repertoire. Repertoire richness was assessed with RTK rarefaction, the Chao1 estimator, and Recon v2.1 estimates of unobserved clonotypes. For all TCRbeta clonotypes obtained by the gDNA method from four donors, generation probabilities were computed with OLGA. The immuneACCESS repertoire file appears here via TCRdb, limited to in-frame rearrangements. These files lack a portion of the clones; in checked studies, under half of the deficit traces to unresolved V genes, and the cause of the others is not known. For V, J and clone size, that table is used; D and trimming come from the DNA. The sample has 2.5 million or so clones on record, 90% to 95% of them singletons. The ten biggest clones cover 0.13% to 0.15% of the sample.

Beyond this particular receptor, the publication reports: Across several donors, approximately 5% of naive CD4, approximately 3.6% of naive CD8, about 2.3% of memory CD4, and under 0.45% of memory CD8 clonotypes were shared. Even with the large sequencing depth, rarefaction of the sorted-subset datasets indicated that sequencing was incomplete. Based on pairwise subsampling, the degree of clonotype sharing among donors was expected to be affected by sequencing depth. Only blood was sampled, and tissue TCR repertoires likely differ from those in blood. Naive subsets generally had larger estimated clonotype richness than memory subsets. Higher generation probabilities were observed for clonotypes shared by all four sorted-subset donors than for non-shared clonotypes. Because the study included a small number of donors, the genetic and exposure-history diversity represented was limited.

To note about this clone: Its antigen has not been determined. Base qualities are missing; no much larger clone stands one base away.

The donors were healthy, HIV-negative adults who had no recently reported acute infections or vaccinations. All donors were Caucasian adults living in Nashville, Tennessee, USA. Magnetic negative selection was used to enrich CD4+ T cells, after which naive cells were positively selected on CD45RA and the negative fraction became the memory subset. Blood was collected by leukapheresis, and PBMCs were isolated by Ficoll-Histopaque density gradient centrifugation and then cryopreserved in liquid nitrogen vapor phase. Analytical flow cytometry was used to check the purity and quantity of every magnetically sorted T cell population. Genomic DNA was isolated from every sorted fraction and measured by UV absorbance on a Nanodrop 2000c.

The sequenced sample consisted of naive CD4+ T cells sorted from blood. According to the study, the label for this sample's cell subset or site signals: CD45RA+ positively selected. The rearranged segments are TRBV7-9 and TRBJ2-3, with the D gene not clear enough to name. This clonotype originated in a man aged 18 to 30 in good health. The base sequence is TGTGCCAGCAGCGAGCGAAAGCTTAGCACAGATACGCAGTATTTT. Translated, this is CASSERKLSTDTQYF.